This T cell receptor beta chain was sequenced in a study of radiotherapy plus CTLA-4 blockade in lung cancer. Study in general: For 15% to 20% of patients, objective responses occurred, and 30% to 35% had disease control.

The CDR3 loop spans 15 amino acids. The germline CDR1 and CDR2 sequences are MNHNS and SASEGT. V lost 6 bases, J lost 9 bases, and 8 bases stayed unmatched. Repertoires were generated with immunoSEQ multiplex PCR, while TCRdb's copy carries only in-frame clones and drops some. The sample has over 100,000 clones; approximately 77% are singletons. The chain combines TRBV6-1 with TRBJ1-6; 10 positions match TRBD1. The sequence was collected from a human donor with non-small cell lung cancer that progressed on radiotherapy plus ipilimumab. Some clones in this sample may be carry-over from other donors' samples. The sequences come from peripheral blood, collected from a patient treated with radiotherapy plus ipilimumab. CDR3 amino acids: CASSTRQGARSPLHF. DNA of the CDR3: TGTGCCAGCAGCACCCGACAGGGGGCGCGTTCACCCCTCCACTTT.